Listed below are T cell receptor beta chains from one sample, sequenced in a study of CD8 T cells in ankylosing spondylitis. TCRdb analysed the 5' RACE reads with MiXCR anew, one entry per CDR3 protein. The table lists around 300,000 distinct CDR3 sequences, more than 9% of them singletons, with 9.1% in the top ten. The specimen sequenced was blood, either unsorted or a sorted T cell fraction (not recorded which). These receptors were collected from a female donor with ankylosing spondylitis or in good health (not recorded which). Each CDR3 is given without its conserved first and last residue.

V	J	CDR3
TRBV7-7	TRBJ2-6	ASSPGLGSSGANVLT
TRBV5-1	TRBJ1-4	ASSQQTGVGEKLF
TRBV7-2	TRBJ1-2	ASSYTPGQGGGYT
TRBV4-1	TRBJ2-3	ASSQGSRDTQY
TRBV15	TRBJ2-1	ATSRVSDYNNEQF
TRBV2	TRBJ2-3	ASSDSVTSTQY
TRBV5-1	TRBJ2-3	ASSWAGQGPDTQY
TRBV29-1	TRBJ1-4	SVEDRTDNEKLF
TRBV6-1	TRBJ1-6	ASSPNGDRVNSPLH
TRBV10-3	TRBJ2-1	AISREGSGNEQF
TRBV12-3/TRBV12-4	TRBJ1-1	ASSFNSPNTEAF
TRBV5-1	TRBJ2-2	ASSQSGTNTGELF
TRBV30	TRBJ2-7	AWNQGPHEQY
TRBV20-1	TRBJ2-1	SARGAEASSYNEQF
TRBV20-1	TRBJ2-2	SARGGAVTGELF
TRBV28	TRBJ2-7	ASSPTRGLVDKSYEQY
TRBV7-6	TRBJ2-5	ASSAGGETQY
TRBV9	TRBJ2-3	ASSVGGADTQY
TRBV5-1	TRBJ2-3	ASSSRQGSTDTQY
TRBV12-3/TRBV12-4	TRBJ2-1	ASSLEGGGDEQF
TRBV7-9	TRBJ2-5	ASSLGVGQETQY
TRBV5-1	TRBJ2-5	ASSLRTGSVETQY
TRBV14	TRBJ2-7	ASSQTSGRAYEQY
TRBV5-6	TRBJ1-5	ASSLGQLNQPQH
TRBV4-1	TRBJ1-4	ASSQDRGTGNEKLF
TRBV28	TRBJ2-7	ASSLRQGNYEQY
TRBV5-5	TRBJ2-1	ASSSGLADDNEQF
TRBV5-1	TRBJ2-7	ASSSGLAGKSSYEQY
TRBV5-1	TRBJ2-2	ASSLDRNGNTGELF
TRBV20-1	TRBJ2-5	SVRKGAGQETQY
TRBV2	TRBJ2-1	ASYGGLAGPGDGEQF
TRBV5-5	TRBJ1-2	ASSLADLYGYT
TRBV29-1	TRBJ2-1	SVATLAGEGNEQF
TRBV20-1	TRBJ2-1	SASRQRTNYNEQF
TRBV4-1	TRBJ2-3	ASSPRPLKDRGRNNCTDTQY
TRBV28	TRBJ1-3	ASEGSGNTIY
TRBV3-1	TRBJ1-1	ASSQDDKNTEAF
TRBV5-1	TRBJ2-1	ASSLVAGVSNEQF
TRBV3-1	TRBJ2-5	ASSQPGTLQETQY
TRBV7-3	TRBJ2-3	ASSLTSPLAGYHWAQY
TRBV20-1	TRBJ2-5	CATPLGGRRDQETQY
TRBV29-1	TRBJ2-7	SVDNGAGYEQY
TRBV10-3	TRBJ1-1	AISPSFDTEAF